This TCR beta chain was recovered during a study of cytomegalovirus exposure and HLA in healthy donors. Overall study context: Of the donors genotyped, several hundred in all, about 80% fell in the Caucasian-associated ancestry cluster.

Germline V gene data show CDR1 as SEHNR and CDR2 as FQNEAQ (reference sequence). V was trimmed by 0 bases and J by 10 bases, leaving 18 bases between them. The CDR3 loop spans 15 amino acids. The study ran its PCR with 60 Vbeta and 13 Jbeta primers. Sequencing was performed with immunoSEQ multiplex PCR; in TCRdb, only in-frame clones are kept and a portion is missing. The sample has about 200,000 clones, roughly 13% seen once; the top ten hold 7.8%. The receptor comes from a man between 50 and 59 years old in good health and CMV-seropositive. What was sequenced was PBMCs. The chain has TRBV7-9 and TRBJ1-1; weak D call: TRBD1 (6 bases). DNA of the CDR3: TGTGCCAGCAGCTTAGCGGATTTACAGGGTAAGGGAGCTTTCTTT. Its protein is CASSLADLQGKGAFF.